The present entry profiles one T cell receptor beta chain with its context. Its antigen is undetermined. This sample is part of a study of cytomegalovirus exposure and HLA in healthy donors. Points from the study as a whole: Later work found that TCR association rates differed between HLA loci; DRB1 had the most and HLA-C the fewest. Researchers reported that a few CMV-associated chains were confirmed in vitro as CMV antigen-specific.

V lost 0 bases and J lost 6, with 7 bases in between. This CDR3 comprises 12 residues. Germline V CDR1 and CDR2: SGHKS, YYEKEE (reference sequence). The PCR ran on 60 Vbeta and 13 Jbeta primers. The protocol was immunoSEQ multiplex PCR, while the TCRdb copy is restricted to in-frame clones and leaves out a portion. The sample shows about 200,000 clones, about 77% of them seen only once. The clonotype was recovered from a woman in her thirties in good health and CMV-seronegative. Sequencing was done on a sample of PBMCs. The rearrangement links TRBV5-5 to TRBJ2-7, with D unclear. The CDR3 spells CASSLVESEQYF. In DNA, the CDR3 is TGTGCCAGCAGCTTGGTCGAGAGCGAGCAGTACTTC.